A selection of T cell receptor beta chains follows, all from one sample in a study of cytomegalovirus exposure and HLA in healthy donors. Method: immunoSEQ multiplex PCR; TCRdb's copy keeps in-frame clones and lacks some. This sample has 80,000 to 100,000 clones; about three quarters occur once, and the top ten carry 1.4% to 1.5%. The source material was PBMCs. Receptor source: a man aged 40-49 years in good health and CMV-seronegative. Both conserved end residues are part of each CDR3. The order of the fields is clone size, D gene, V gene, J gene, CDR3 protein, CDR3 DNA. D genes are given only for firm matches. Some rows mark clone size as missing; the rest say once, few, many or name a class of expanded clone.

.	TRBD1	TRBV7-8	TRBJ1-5	CASRPRGAGGLYSNQPQHF	TGTGCCAGCAGACCCAGGGGGGCAGGCGGGCTTTATAGCAATCAGCCCCAGCATTTT
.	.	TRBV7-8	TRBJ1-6	CASSARISPLHF	TGTGCCAGCAGCGCGCGCATTTCACCCCTCCACTTT
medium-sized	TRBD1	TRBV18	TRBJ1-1	CASTRGRGTEAFF	TGTGCCAGCACCAGGGGGCGAGGGACTGAAGCTTTCTTT
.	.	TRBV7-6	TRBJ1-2	CASSASTVSYGYTF	TGTGCCAGCAGTGCTTCCACGGTCTCCTATGGCTACACCTTC
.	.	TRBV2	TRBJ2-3	CASSEIPLSTATQYF	TGTGCCAGCAGTGAAATCCCGCTAAGCACAGCTACGCAGTATTTT
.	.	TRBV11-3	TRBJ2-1	CASSPGPTSWEQFF	TGTGCCAGCAGCCCTGGACCAACTAGCTGGGAGCAGTTCTTC
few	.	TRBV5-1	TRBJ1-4	CASSLGSMNEKLFF	TGCGCCAGCAGCTTGGGTTCCATGAATGAAAAACTGTTTTTT
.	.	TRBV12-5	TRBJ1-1	CASVAARNTEAFF	TGTGCTAGTGTCGCGGCGCGGAACACTGAAGCTTTCTTT
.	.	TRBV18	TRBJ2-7	CASSPGAHEQYF	TGTGCCAGCTCACCGGGGGCACACGAGCAGTACTTC
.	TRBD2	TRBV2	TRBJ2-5	CASRATTWRGGNQETQYF	TGTGCCAGCAGGGCTACTACCTGGCGGGGGGGAAACCAAGAGACCCAGTACTTC
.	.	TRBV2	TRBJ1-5	CASSDGGQVLQPQHF	TGTGCCAGCAGTGACGGGGGGCAGGTGCTTCAGCCCCAGCATTTT
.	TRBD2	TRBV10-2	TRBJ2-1	CASRGLAYNEQFF	TGCGCCAGCCGCGGACTAGCCTACAATGAGCAGTTCTTC
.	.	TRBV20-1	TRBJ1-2	CSARTGYGYTF	TGCAGTGCTAGGACAGGCTATGGCTACACCTTC
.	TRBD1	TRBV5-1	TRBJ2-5	CASSLGQGQETQYF	TGCGCCAGCAGCCTTGGACAGGGGCAAGAGACCCAGTACTTC
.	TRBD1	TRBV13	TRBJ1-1	CASSQRRGTGTNTEAFF	TGTGCCAGCAGCCAACGACGGGGGACAGGGACTAACACTGAAGCTTTCTTT
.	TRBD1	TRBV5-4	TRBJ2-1	CASSQVGTGVYNEQFF	TGTGCCAGCAGCCAAGTAGGGACAGGGGTCTACAATGAGCAGTTCTTC
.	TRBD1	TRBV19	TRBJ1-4	CASSRGQARSEKLFF	TGTGCCAGTAGCCGTGGACAGGCCCGATCTGAAAAACTGTTTTTT
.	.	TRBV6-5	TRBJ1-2	CASSYGAWSGYTF	TGTGCCAGCAGTTACGGCGCCTGGAGTGGCTACACCTTC
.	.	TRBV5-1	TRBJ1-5	CASSLAGLSNQPQHF	TGCGCCAGCAGCTTGGCCGGACTGAGCAATCAGCCCCAGCATTTT
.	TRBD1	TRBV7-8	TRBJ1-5	CASSPQTGVSPQPQHF	TGTGCCAGCAGCCCGCAAACAGGGGTCTCTCCACAGCCCCAGCATTTT
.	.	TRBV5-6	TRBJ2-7	CASTSARGRYF	TGTGCCAGCACCTCTGCCAGGGGTCGGTACTTC
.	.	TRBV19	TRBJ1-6	CASSMGLPPLHF	TGTGCCAGTAGTATGGGGCTGCCACCCCTCCACTTT
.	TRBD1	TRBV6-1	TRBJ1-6	CASSEAGTGNSPLHF	TGTGCCAGCAGTGAAGCGGGGACAGGGAACTCACCCCTCCACTTT
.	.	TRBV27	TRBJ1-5	CASRKGQLSNQPQHF	TGTGCCAGCAGAAAAGGACAGCTTAGCAATCAGCCCCAGCATTTT
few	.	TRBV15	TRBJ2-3	CATSRDGGTTTDTQYF	TGTGCCACCAGCAGAGATGGAGGCACGACCACAGATACGCAGTATTTT
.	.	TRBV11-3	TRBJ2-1	CASSLGAVAYNEQFF	TGTGCCAGCAGCTTAGGCGCGGTCGCCTACAATGAGCAGTTCTTC
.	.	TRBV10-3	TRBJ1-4	CAAKGEGDEKLFF	TGTGCCGCCAAAGGAGAGGGGGATGAAAAACTGTTTTTT
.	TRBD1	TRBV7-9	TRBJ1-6	CASSSEGQLWVLHF	TGTGCCAGCAGCTCCGAGGGACAGCTTTGGGTCCTCCACTTT
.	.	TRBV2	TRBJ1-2	CASRFDSPANYGYTF	TGTGCCAGCAGATTTGACAGCCCAGCTAACTATGGCTACACCTTC
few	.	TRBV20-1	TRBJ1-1	CSAIGHTEAFF	TGCAGTGCGATTGGACATACTGAAGCTTTCTTT
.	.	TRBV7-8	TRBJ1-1	CASSIQRPGTFMDTEAFF	TGTGCCAGCAGCATACAACGTCCCGGGACATTCATGGACACTGAAGCTTTCTTT
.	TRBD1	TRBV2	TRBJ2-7	CASTRTGTSYEQYF	TGTGCCAGCACCCGGACAGGGACCAGCTACGAGCAGTACTTC
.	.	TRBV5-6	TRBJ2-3	CASSLGGLGDTQYF	TGTGCCAGCAGCTTGGGAGGGCTGGGAGATACGCAGTATTTT
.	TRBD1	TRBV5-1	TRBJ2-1	CASSWHRGLEPNEQFF	TGCGCCAGCAGCTGGCACAGGGGGCTTGAGCCCAATGAGCAGTTCTTC
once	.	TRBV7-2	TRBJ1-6	CASRGGSYNSPLHF	TGTGCCAGCAGGGGAGGGTCCTATAATTCACCCCTCCACTTT
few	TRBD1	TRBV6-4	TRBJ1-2	CASLGQAPWGYTF	TGTGCCAGTTTGGGACAGGCGCCCTGGGGCTACACCTTC
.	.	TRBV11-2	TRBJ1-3	CASIGDQGFGNTIYF	TGTGCCAGCATCGGGGACCAGGGGTTTGGAAACACCATATATTTT
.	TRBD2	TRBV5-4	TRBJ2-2	CASSDGGLAGYTGELFF	TGTGCCAGCAGCGACGGCGGACTAGCGGGGTACACCGGGGAGCTGTTTTTT
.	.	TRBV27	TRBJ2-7	CASSFNRAGEQYF	TGTGCCAGCAGTTTTAACAGGGCAGGCGAGCAGTACTTC
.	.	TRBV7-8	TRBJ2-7	CASSLAFGAYEQYF	TGTGCCAGCAGCTTAGCCTTCGGAGCTTACGAGCAGTACTTC
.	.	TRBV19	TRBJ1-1	CASSIPPGNTEAFF	TGTGCCAGTAGTATCCCTCCGGGGAACACTGAAGCTTTCTTT
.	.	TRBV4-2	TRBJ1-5	CASSQESGRDQPQHF	TGTGCCAGCAGCCAAGAGTCCGGGAGGGATCAGCCCCAGCATTTT
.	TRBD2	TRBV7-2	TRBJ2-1	CASSLSGGLYNEQFF	TGTGCCAGCAGCTTAAGCGGGGGACTCTACAATGAGCAGTTCTTC
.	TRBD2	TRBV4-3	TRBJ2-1	CASSPLAGGYNEQFF	TGCGCCAGCAGCCCGCTAGCGGGGGGGTACAATGAGCAGTTCTTC
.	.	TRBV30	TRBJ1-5	CAWRQTNQPQHF	TGTGCCTGGAGACAAACCAATCAGCCCCAGCATTTT
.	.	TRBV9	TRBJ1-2	CASSSRLYGYTF	TGTGCCAGCAGCTCCAGACTGTATGGCTACACCTTC
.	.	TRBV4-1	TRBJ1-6	CASSQDVRSNSPLHF	TGCGCCAGCAGCCAAGATGTCAGATCTAATTCACCCCTCCACTTT
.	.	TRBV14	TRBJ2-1	CASSQDWMWGERSYNEQFF	TGTGCCAGCAGCCAAGATTGGATGTGGGGGGAAAGGTCCTACAATGAGCAGTTCTTC
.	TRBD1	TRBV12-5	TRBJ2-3	CASGQGYTDTQYF	TGTGCTAGCGGACAGGGGTACACAGATACGCAGTATTTT
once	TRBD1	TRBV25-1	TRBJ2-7	CASRAGQGTPYEQYF	TGTGCCAGCAGGGCGGGACAGGGGACACCCTACGAGCAGTACTTC
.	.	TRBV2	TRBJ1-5	CASSGPAGEGPSNQPQHF	TGTGCCAGCAGTGGCCCAGCAGGAGAGGGCCCAAGCAATCAGCCCCAGCATTTT
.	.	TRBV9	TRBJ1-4	CASSVAGATNEKLFF	TGTGCCAGCAGCGTAGCGGGGGCAACTAATGAAAAACTGTTTTTT
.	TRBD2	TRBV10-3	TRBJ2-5	CAITSGGAGETQYF	TGTGCCATCACAAGCGGGGGGGCCGGGGAGACCCAGTACTTC
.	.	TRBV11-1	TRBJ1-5	CASSLEAGSNQPQHF	TGTGCCAGCAGCTTAGAGGCAGGGTCCAATCAGCCCCAGCATTTT
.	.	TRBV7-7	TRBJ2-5	CASSQSRGGTQYF	TGTGCCAGCAGCCAAAGCCGGGGTGGGACCCAGTACTTC